Following are 28 T cell receptor beta chains from one sample sequenced in a study of blood T cell repertoires in COVID-19. Generated by immunoSEQ multiplex PCR, the TCRdb table keeps only in-frame clones and is missing some. The repertoire holds roughly 100,000 clones, with around 84% as singletons. The sequenced sample consisted of peripheral blood. The receptors were gathered from a human donor in a cohort sampled during active COVID-19.

J is TRBJ2-2 and V is TRBV11-3; 10 bases map to TRBD2. The CDR3 covers 14 residues. With V trimmed by 7 bases and J by 6 bases, 5 bases remained unmatched. Germline assignment: CDR1 SGHNT and CDR2 YENEEA. CDR3 nucleotides: TGTGCCAGCAACACACTAGCGGGGTCCGGGGAGCTGTTTTTT. Translated, it gives CASNTLAGSGELFF.

In its sample, this clone was seen once. V usage is TRBV2 and J usage is TRBJ1-5; maybe TRBD1 (5 bases). CDR1 is SNHLY and CDR2 is FYNNEI in the germline V gene. CDR3 length: 15 amino acids. The V end lost 4 bases, the J end lost 4 bases, and 14 bases lay between the germline ends. The CDR3 nucleotides are TGTGCCAGCAGTGGAGGAGGGGCGGGTAATCAGCCCCAGCATTTT. It specifies CASSGGGAGNQPQHF.

This chain connects TRBV19 to TRBJ1-1; D is undetermined. The V end lost 3 bases, the J end lost 4 bases, and 3 bases lay between the germline ends. Germline-derived CDR1 and CDR2 are LNHDA and SQIVND (reference sequence). The CDR3 is made up of 11 amino acids. CDR3 sequence (DNA): TGTGCCAGTAGTATGGCCACTGAAGCTTTCTTT. It is translated as CASSMATEAFF.

The genes are TRBV5-1 and TRBJ1-1; D may be TRBD1 (6 bases). The germline V gene has CDR1 SGHRS and CDR2 YFSETQ. Trimming shortened V by 0 bases and J by 1 base, and 10 bases separated the two germline ends. This CDR3 comprises 15 residues. The DNA of the CDR3 is TGCGCCAGCAGCTTGGCAAGGGGACAGAACACTGAAGCTTTCTTT. Protein: CASSLARGQNTEAFF.

The rearrangement links TRBV6-1 to TRBJ1-3, with 10 bases aligning to TRBD1. The CDR3 loop spans 16 amino acids. Germline CDR1 reads MNHNS; CDR2 reads SASEGT. Trimming at V came to 2 bases and at J to 2 bases, leaving 3 bases not matched to a gene. This CDR3 is CASSEFGTGAGNTIYF. The CDR3 DNA is TGTGCCAGCAGTGAATTTGGGACAGGGGCTGGAAACACCATATATTTT.

This chain uses TRBV19 with TRBJ1-1; a possible D gene is TRBD1 (6 bases). V was cut by 5 bases and J by 2 bases, with 15 bases left in between. Germline V CDR1 and CDR2: LNHDA, SQIVND (reference sequence). The CDR3 contains 15 residues. CDR3 in amino acids: CASSSPGTLNTEAFF. The CDR3, as DNA: TGTGCCAGTAGTTCGCCCGGGACACTTAACACTGAAGCTTTCTTT.

The chain combines TRBV6-1 with TRBJ2-5, with 10 nucleotides matching TRBD2. Losses at the gene ends were 1 base for V and 3 bases for J; bases not matched to a gene: 5. CDR3 length: 16 residues. Germline V gene sequence: CDR1 MNHNS, CDR2 SASEGT. The CDR3 sequence: CASSEGRAGGKETQYF. For the CDR3, the DNA is TGTGCCAGCAGTGAAGGAAGAGCGGGGGGGAAAGAGACCCAGTACTTC.

J is TRBJ1-6 and V is TRBV30, with 8 nucleotides matching TRBD1. The J segment lost 7 bases and the V segment lost 3 bases, leaving 2 bases of the junction unmatched. Germline lookup yields CDR1 GTSNPN and CDR2 SVGIG (reference sequence). This CDR3 spans 13 amino acids. This CDR3 is CAWRTGENSPLHF. CDR3 in DNA: TGTGCCTGGAGGACAGGGGAAAATTCACCCCTCCACTTT.

The chain employs TRBV19 and TRBJ2-2; 9 nucleotides line up with TRBD1. In germline, CDR1 is LNHDA, CDR2 SQIVND (reference sequence). The J segment lost 6 bases and the V segment lost 6 bases, leaving 5 bases of the junction unmatched. This CDR3 contains 14 residues. For the CDR3, the DNA is TGTGCCAGTAGACTTAGACAGGGGGCCGGGGAGCTGTTTTTT. It codes for CASRLRQGAGELFF.

This chain uses TRBV30 with TRBJ1-3; D might be TRBD1 (5 bases). CDR3 length: 15 residues. Per the germline V gene, CDR1 is GTSNPN and CDR2 is SVGIG (reference sequence). V was pared by 4 bases and J by 2 bases, with 15 bases between. The chain's CDR3 is CAWTPGLGAGNTIYF. CDR3 coding DNA: TGTGCCTGGACCCCTGGTCTAGGGGCTGGAAACACCATATATTTT.

V gene TRBV9 combines with J gene TRBJ1-1; D is unclear. The ends were cut back, 2 bases at V and 1 base at J, with 9 bases in the middle. This CDR3 contains 14 residues. Per the germline V gene, CDR1 is SGDLS and CDR2 is YYNGEE. CDR3 nucleotide sequence: TGTGCCAGCAGCGTCCTGGGGAGGAACACTGAAGCTTTCTTT. Its protein product is CASSVLGRNTEAFF.

The chain is built from TRBV15 and TRBJ2-5; 8 bases match TRBD1. This CDR3 is built from 13 residues. The V gene end was trimmed by 6 bases and the J gene end by 4 bases; junction bases not matched to a gene: 4. CDR1 and CDR2 from the germline V gene are LNHNV and YYDKDF (reference sequence). The CDR3 sequence: CATSPGTGETQYF. The DNA for the CDR3 is TGTGCCACCAGTCCTGGGACAGGAGAGACCCAGTACTTC.

The rearrangement joins TRBV19 to TRBJ1-1; the match to TRBD1 covers 8 bases. The CDR3 runs to 15 residues. CDR1 LNHDA and CDR2 SQIVND come from the germline V gene (reference sequence). J lost 1 base, V lost 5 bases, and 6 bases had no gene match. The CDR3 region has the DNA TGTGCCAGTAGTGTAAACACAGGGGGGAACACTGAAGCTTTCTTT. It encodes CASSVNTGGNTEAFF.

The chain carries TRBV18 and TRBJ1-1, with TRBD1 as a possible D gene (6 bases). The CDR3 has 13 amino acids. V dropped 3 bases and J dropped 7 bases, with 12 bases sitting between them. The V gene's germline CDR1 is KGHSH and CDR2 LQKENI. CDR3 residues: CASSPGETGEAFF. CDR3 nucleotide sequence: TGTGCCAGCTCACCGGGAGAGACAGGTGAAGCTTTCTTT. Using reference TRBV18 and TRBJ1-1 for the parts outside the CDR3, the full variable domain is NAGVMQNPRHLVRRRGQEARLRCSPMKGHSHVYWYRQLPEEGLKFMVYLQKENIIDESGMPKERFSAEFPKEGPSILRIQQVVRGDSAAYFCASSPGETGEAFFGQGTRLTVV.

The chain links TRBV19 to TRBJ2-1; 8 bases map to TRBD2. Germline CDR1 and CDR2: LNHDA and SQIVND (reference sequence). The J segment lost 5 bases and the V segment lost 1 base, leaving 4 bases of the junction unmatched. The CDR3 has 15 residues. CDR3 loop: CASSIAGGVHNEQFF. CDR3 nucleotide sequence: TGTGCCAGTAGTATAGCGGGGGGGGTCCACAATGAGCAGTTCTTC.

The V and J genes are TRBV19 and TRBJ2-3; the match to TRBD2 covers 12 bases. CDR1 is LNHDA and CDR2 is SQIVND in the germline V gene (reference sequence). With V trimmed by 2 bases and J by 0 bases, 9 bases remained unmatched. The CDR3 has 19 residues. The CDR3 DNA follows: TGTGCCAGTAGTATAACTAGCGGGGGGTCCGAACGTAGCACAGATACGCAGTATTTT. It yields the protein CASSITSGGSERSTDTQYF.

V usage is TRBV11-2 and J usage is TRBJ1-4; possibly TRBD1 for D (5 bases). This CDR3 has 16 residues. Per the germline V gene, CDR1 is SGHAT and CDR2 is FQNNGV. Trimming removed 1 base at V and 4 bases at J, with 13 bases between. In DNA, the CDR3 is TGTGCCAGCAGCTTAGGTAGGCGGGGGGTTAATGAAAAACTGTTTTTT. Translation gives CASSLGRRGVNEKLFF.

This chain joins TRBV18 and TRBJ2-5, with 9 bases lining up with TRBD1. This CDR3 has 15 amino acids. After removal of 6 bases from V and 5 bases from J, the junction contained 10 bases not matched to a gene. Germline values: CDR1 KGHSH, CDR2 LQKENI. This CDR3 reads CASSLGQGAWETQYF. In DNA form, the CDR3 reads TGTGCCAGCTCCCTGGGACAGGGAGCCTGGGAGACCCAGTACTTC.

The chain has TRBV6-2 or TRBV6-3 and TRBJ2-3; D is possibly TRBD1 (6 bases). This CDR3 is 14 amino acids long. CDR1 MNHEY and CDR2 SVGEGT come from the germline V gene. The V end lost 6 bases, the J end lost 2 bases, and 12 bases lay between the germline ends. The CDR3 nucleotides are TGTGCCAGCAGCCCCGGACAGACCACAGATACGCAGTATTTT. It codes for CASSPGQTTDTQYF.

The chain uses TRBV7-9 and TRBJ1-6; the D is unclear. CDR1 and CDR2 from the germline V gene are SEHNR and FQNEAQ (reference sequence). This CDR3 has 12 residues. Trimming took off 5 bases at V and 7 bases at J, with 6 bases between the two ends. The CDR3 region is CASSGENSPLHF. The DNA of the CDR3 is TGTGCCAGCAGCGGAGAAAATTCACCCCTCCACTTT.

The chain combines TRBV5-5 with TRBJ1-6, with TRBD1 identical over 8 bases. CDR3 size: 16 residues. Losses at the gene ends were 5 bases for V and 0 bases for J; bases not matched to a gene: 4. Germline-derived CDR1 and CDR2 are SGHKS and YYEKEE (reference sequence). CDR3 in amino acids: CASRPGGSSYNSPLHF. In DNA form, the CDR3 reads TGTGCCAGCAGGCCAGGGGGCAGCTCCTATAATTCACCCCTCCACTTT.

This chain links TRBV2 with TRBJ1-5, with 8 bases identical to TRBD1. This CDR3 has 14 amino acids. Trimming took 6 bases from V and 3 from J; bases not matched to a gene: 4. Germline values: CDR1 SNHLY, CDR2 FYNNEI. The CDR3: CASRGTGVNQPQHF. Here the CDR3 DNA reads TGTGCCAGCAGGGGGACAGGCGTCAATCAGCCCCAGCATTTT.

This clone was seen a few times. V usage is TRBV18 and J usage is TRBJ1-1; maybe TRBD1 (6 bases). Germline V gives CDR1 KGHSH, CDR2 LQKENI. Trimming shortened V by 4 bases and J by 9 bases, and 18 bases separated the two germline ends. The CDR3 sequence is 14 residues long. CDR3 region: CASSRRQDEAQAFF. As DNA, the CDR3 is TGTGCCAGCTCACGACGACAGGACGAGGCCCAAGCTTTCTTT.

The sample holds a few counts of this clone. This chain joins TRBV5-1 and TRBJ1-1, with D unclear. The germline CDR1 and CDR2 sequences are SGHRS and YFSETQ. Trimming removed 1 base from V and 0 bases from J, with 7 bases in between. The CDR3 sequence is 14 residues long. The CDR3 DNA sequence: TGCGCCAGCAGCTTGACTGCTATGAACACTGAAGCTTTCTTT. Translated: CASSLTAMNTEAFF.

The chain couples TRBV20-1 to TRBJ2-4; D unclear. The CDR3 sequence is 13 residues long. Looked up from germline, CDR1 is DFQATT and CDR2 is SNEGSKA (reference sequence). The ends were cut back, 3 bases at V and 1 base at J, with 7 bases in the middle. The CDR3 coding sequence is TGCAGTGCTAGTGGAGATGCCAAAAACATTCAGTACTTC. Its protein is CSASGDAKNIQYF.

The chain carries TRBV2 and TRBJ2-5, with 8 bases aligning to TRBD1. Trimming removed 2 bases from V and 2 bases from J; junction bases left unmatched: 10. Looked up from germline, CDR1 is SNHLY and CDR2 is FYNNEI. The CDR3 totals 17 residues. The CDR3: CASSENYRRTGQETQYF. The CDR3 nucleotides read TGTGCCAGCAGTGAAAACTACCGACGGACAGGGCAAGAGACCCAGTACTTC.

This chain connects TRBV4-2 to TRBJ1-4; possibly TRBD1 for D (5 bases). CDR1 and CDR2 from the germline V gene are LGHNA and YNFKEQ. V was shortened by 0 bases and J by 8 bases, with 19 bases between the two germline ends. There are 17 residues in the CDR3. Here the CDR3 DNA reads TGTGCCAGCAGCCAAGATCAAGCAGGGCGAAGTTGGGAAAAACTGTTTTTT. Translation: CASSQDQAGRSWEKLFF.

The V call is TRBV19, the J call TRBJ1-2; 7 positions agree with TRBD1. Germline V gene data show CDR1 as LNHDA and CDR2 as SQIVND (reference sequence). The CDR3 sequence is 15 residues long. The ends lost 6 bases at V and 3 bases at J; junction bases unmatched: 10. The CDR3 reads CASSKIVGTDYGYTF. The CDR3 DNA reads TGTGCCAGTAGCAAGATAGTCGGGACAGACTATGGCTACACCTTC.